These T cell receptor beta chains were read from a single sample in a study of read filtering for tumor transcriptome and immune sequencing. TCRdb independently ran MiXCR on the reads; one entry per CDR3 protein. The table lists about 27,000 distinct CDR3 sequences, around 15% of them singletons. Input material: a population of CD138-negative cells sorted from bone marrow. The receptors here all came from a donor at least 40 years old with multiple myeloma. Each CDR3 is given with its conserved first and last residue. The D gene is left open where the match is weak. Where a row states a size, it is once, few, many or the class of an expanded clone; other rows omit it.

v_call: TRBV7-8; j_call: TRBJ2-2; clone_size: many; d_call: .; cdr3_aa: CASSLFQHSNTGELFF; cdr3_nt: TGTGCCAGCAGCTTATTTCAGCATTCGAACACCGGGGAGCTGTTTTTT
v_call: TRBV11-3; j_call: TRBJ1-4; clone_size: .; d_call: .; cdr3_aa: CASSLAGLSNEKLFF; cdr3_nt: TGTGCCAGCAGCTTAGCGGGGCTGTCTAATGAAAAACTGTTTTTT
v_call: TRBV5-1; j_call: TRBJ2-1; clone_size: .; d_call: TRBD2; cdr3_aa: CASSLRAGVGNEQFF; cdr3_nt: TGCGCCAGCAGCTTGAGAGCGGGAGTGGGAAATGAGCAGTTCTTC
v_call: TRBV28; j_call: TRBJ2-2; clone_size: many; d_call: TRBD1; cdr3_aa: CATRTGNTGELFF; cdr3_nt: TGTGCCACCCGGACAGGGAACACCGGGGAGCTGTTTTTT
v_call: TRBV7-2; j_call: TRBJ2-5; clone_size: many; d_call: TRBD2; cdr3_aa: CASSPIAGPVQETQYF; cdr3_nt: TGTGCCAGCAGCCCGATAGCGGGACCCGTTCAAGAGACCCAGTACTTC
v_call: TRBV9; j_call: TRBJ2-1; clone_size: once; d_call: .; cdr3_aa: CASSAPGQRIGRTRNEQFF; cdr3_nt: TGTGCCAGCAGCGCTCCGGGACAGAGGATCGGGAGGACCAGGAATGAGCAGTTCTTC
v_call: TRBV5-4; j_call: TRBJ2-7; clone_size: many; d_call: TRBD1; cdr3_aa: CASSPRQGTYEQYF; cdr3_nt: TGTGCCAGCAGCCCACGACAGGGAACCTACGAGCAGTACTTC
v_call: TRBV11-2; j_call: TRBJ2-7; clone_size: many; d_call: TRBD1; cdr3_aa: CASSLVGQGGYEQYF; cdr3_nt: TGTGCCAGCAGCTTAGTGGGACAGGGCGGGTACGAGCAGTACTTC
v_call: TRBV4-1; j_call: TRBJ2-1; clone_size: few; d_call: TRBD2; cdr3_aa: CASSPTGTSGRGEQFF; cdr3_nt: TGCGCCAGCAGTCCTACCGGGACTAGCGGGAGGGGTGAGCAGTTCTTC
v_call: TRBV2; j_call: TRBJ1-5; clone_size: many; d_call: TRBD1; cdr3_aa: CASSGYRGQNQPQHF; cdr3_nt: TGTGCCAGCAGCGGCTACAGGGGGCAGAATCAGCCCCAGCATTTT
v_call: TRBV7-9; j_call: TRBJ2-1; clone_size: medium-sized; d_call: TRBD2; cdr3_aa: CASSRGSGGPNEQFF; cdr3_nt: TGTGCCAGCAGCCGTGGCTCGGGAGGGCCCAATGAGCAGTTCTTC
v_call: TRBV2; j_call: TRBJ2-2; clone_size: many; d_call: .; cdr3_aa: CASSPQGGVTGELFF; cdr3_nt: TGTGCCAGCAGCCCACAAGGGGGTGTCACCGGGGAGCTGTTTTTT
v_call: TRBV5-1; j_call: TRBJ2-7; clone_size: many; d_call: TRBD1; cdr3_aa: CASSLQGASYEQYF; cdr3_nt: TGCGCCAGCAGCTTACAGGGGGCTTCCTACGAGCAGTACTTC
v_call: TRBV28; j_call: TRBJ1-1; clone_size: many; d_call: TRBD1; cdr3_aa: CASSFRGPEAFF; cdr3_nt: TGTGCCAGCAGTTTCAGGGGGCCTGAAGCTTTCTTT
v_call: TRBV29-1; j_call: TRBJ2-3; clone_size: many; d_call: .; cdr3_aa: CSVLPPDTQYF; cdr3_nt: TGCAGCGTCCTACCCCCAGATACGCAGTATTTT
v_call: TRBV14; j_call: TRBJ1-4; clone_size: many; d_call: TRBD1; cdr3_aa: CASSLPGTGYEKLFF; cdr3_nt: TGTGCCAGCAGCCTGCCCGGGACAGGGTACGAAAAACTGTTTTTT
v_call: TRBV6-4; j_call: TRBJ1-2; clone_size: many; d_call: TRBD1; cdr3_aa: CASSFSTGGGYGYTF; cdr3_nt: TGTGCCAGCAGCTTCTCGACAGGGGGTGGCTATGGCTACACCTTC
v_call: TRBV2; j_call: TRBJ2-3; clone_size: .; d_call: TRBD1; cdr3_aa: CASSGGQEATDTQYF; cdr3_nt: TGTGCCAGCAGTGGCGGACAGGAAGCCACAGATACGCAGTATTTT
v_call: TRBV3-1; j_call: TRBJ2-7; clone_size: many; d_call: .; cdr3_aa: CASSLRAGALYEQYF; cdr3_nt: TGTGCCAGCAGTCTCCGGGCCGGGGCCCTCTACGAGCAGTACTTC
v_call: TRBV7-2; j_call: TRBJ1-5; clone_size: many; d_call: TRBD1; cdr3_aa: CASSLGTGSVQPQHF; cdr3_nt: TGTGCCAGCAGCTTAGGGACAGGGTCGGTTCAGCCCCAGCATTTT
v_call: TRBV23-1; j_call: TRBJ2-4; clone_size: many; d_call: .; cdr3_aa: CASSQSLGKETKNIQYF; cdr3_nt: TGCGCCAGCAGTCAATCTCTCGGAAAGGAAACCAAAAACATTCAGTACTTC